This T cell receptor (beta chain) was captured in a study of cytomegalovirus exposure and HLA in healthy donors. Study information: Earlier work reported 117 million unique TCR beta sequences from 150 million to 200 million T cells. From donors who were HLA-typed, an early data release held about 85 million unique TCRs. Study-wide findings and caveats: The investigators catalogued 180 or so TCR beta chains as cytomegalovirus-associated. With later analysis, a missense DCLRE1C variant became linked to TCR beta V- and J-gene trimming.

The CDR3 is 16 amino acids. V was pared by 5 bases and J by 9 bases, with 20 bases between. CDR1 is MNHEY, CDR2 SMNVEV, per germline (reference sequence). About this clone itself: Its antigen is as yet unknown.

Amplification used 60 Vbeta primers and 13 Jbeta primers. Sequencing was performed with immunoSEQ multiplex PCR; in TCRdb, only in-frame clones are kept and a portion is missing. The table records about 190,000 clones, about 81% of them present only once. The chain recombines TRBV27 with TRBJ1-6, with D hard to call. This TCR derives from a man aged 30 to 45 in good health and CMV-seropositive. Sequencing was done on a sample of PBMCs. CDR3 residues: CASSPPPQETGSPLHF. CDR3 DNA: TGTGCCAGCAGTCCGCCCCCTCAAGAAACGGGTTCACCCCTCCACTTT.